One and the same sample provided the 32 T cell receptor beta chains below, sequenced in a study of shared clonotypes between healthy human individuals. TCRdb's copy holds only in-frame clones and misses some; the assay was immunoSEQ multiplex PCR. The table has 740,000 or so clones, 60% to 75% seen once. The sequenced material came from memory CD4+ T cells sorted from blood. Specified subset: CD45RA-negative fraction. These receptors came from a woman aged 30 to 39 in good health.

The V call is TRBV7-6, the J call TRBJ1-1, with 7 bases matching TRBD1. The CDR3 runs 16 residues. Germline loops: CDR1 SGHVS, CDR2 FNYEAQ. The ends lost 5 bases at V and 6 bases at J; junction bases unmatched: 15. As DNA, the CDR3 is TGTGCCAGCAGCCCGACCGGTGGGACAGTCCTAGCTGAAGCTTTCTTT. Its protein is CASSPTGGTVLAEAFF.

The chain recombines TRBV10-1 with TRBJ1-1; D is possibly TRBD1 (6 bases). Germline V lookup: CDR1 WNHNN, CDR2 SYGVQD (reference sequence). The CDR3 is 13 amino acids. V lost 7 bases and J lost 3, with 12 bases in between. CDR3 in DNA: TGCGCCAGCACCCCGGACAGTTACACTGAAGCTTTCTTT. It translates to CASTPDSYTEAFF.

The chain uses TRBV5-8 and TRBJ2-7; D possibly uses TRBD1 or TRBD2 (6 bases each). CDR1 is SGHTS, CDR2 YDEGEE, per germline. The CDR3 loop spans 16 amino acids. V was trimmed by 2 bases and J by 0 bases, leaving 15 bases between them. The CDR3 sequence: CASSFGGGKSSYEQYF. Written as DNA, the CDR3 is TGTGCCAGCAGCTTCGGGGGCGGGAAAAGCTCCTACGAGCAGTACTTC.

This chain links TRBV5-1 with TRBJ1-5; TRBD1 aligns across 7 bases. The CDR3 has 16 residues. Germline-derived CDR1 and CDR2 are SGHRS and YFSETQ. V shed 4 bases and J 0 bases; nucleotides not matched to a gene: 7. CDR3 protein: CASSPSGTASNQPQHF. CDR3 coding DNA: TGCGCCAGCAGCCCGAGCGGGACAGCTAGCAATCAGCCCCAGCATTTT.

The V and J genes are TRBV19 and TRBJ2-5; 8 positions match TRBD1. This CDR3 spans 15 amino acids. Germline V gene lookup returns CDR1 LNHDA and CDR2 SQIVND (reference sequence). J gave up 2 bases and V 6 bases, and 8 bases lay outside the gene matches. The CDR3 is CASRTIQGAQETQYF. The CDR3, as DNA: TGTGCCAGTAGAACCATCCAGGGGGCGCAAGAGACCCAGTACTTC.

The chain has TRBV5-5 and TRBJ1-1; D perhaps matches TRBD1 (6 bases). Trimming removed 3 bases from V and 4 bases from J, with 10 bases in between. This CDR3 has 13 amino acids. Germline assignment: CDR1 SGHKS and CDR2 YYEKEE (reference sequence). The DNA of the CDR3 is TGTGCCAGCAGCTACAGGGTGGCCACTGAAGCTTTCTTT. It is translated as CASSYRVATEAFF.

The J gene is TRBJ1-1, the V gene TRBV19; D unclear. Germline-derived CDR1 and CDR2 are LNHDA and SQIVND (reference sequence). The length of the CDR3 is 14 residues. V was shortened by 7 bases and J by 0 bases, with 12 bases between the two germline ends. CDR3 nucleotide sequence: TGTGCCAGTACCCCATCGGGGATGAACACTGAAGCTTTCTTT. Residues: CASTPSGMNTEAFF.

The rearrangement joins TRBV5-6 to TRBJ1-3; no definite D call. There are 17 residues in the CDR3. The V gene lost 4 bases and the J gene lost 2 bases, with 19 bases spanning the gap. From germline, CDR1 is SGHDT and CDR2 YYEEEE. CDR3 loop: CASSVLGSRSTGNTIYF. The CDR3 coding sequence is TGTGCCAGCAGCGTGCTAGGGAGTAGAAGTACTGGAAACACCATATATTTT.

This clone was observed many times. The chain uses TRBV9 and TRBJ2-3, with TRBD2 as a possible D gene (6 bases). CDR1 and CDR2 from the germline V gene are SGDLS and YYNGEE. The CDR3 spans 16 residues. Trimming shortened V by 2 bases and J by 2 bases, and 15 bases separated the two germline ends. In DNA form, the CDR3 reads TGTGCCAGCAGCGTTCCCCGGGACTTTAACACAGATACGCAGTATTTT. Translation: CASSVPRDFNTDTQYF.

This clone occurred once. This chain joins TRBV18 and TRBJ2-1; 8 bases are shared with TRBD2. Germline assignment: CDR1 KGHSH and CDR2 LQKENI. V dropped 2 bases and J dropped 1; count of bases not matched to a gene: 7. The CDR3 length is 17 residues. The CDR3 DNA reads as TGTGCCAGCTCACCAATGGGAGCGGGAGCTTCCTACAATGAGCAGTTCTTC. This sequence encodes CASSPMGAGASYNEQFF.

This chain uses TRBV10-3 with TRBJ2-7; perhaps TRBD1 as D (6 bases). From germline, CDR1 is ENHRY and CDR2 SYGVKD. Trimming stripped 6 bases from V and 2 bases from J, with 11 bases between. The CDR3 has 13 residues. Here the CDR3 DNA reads TGTGCCATCAGCGCCGGGACAACCTACGAGCAGTACTTC. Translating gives CAISAGTTYEQYF.

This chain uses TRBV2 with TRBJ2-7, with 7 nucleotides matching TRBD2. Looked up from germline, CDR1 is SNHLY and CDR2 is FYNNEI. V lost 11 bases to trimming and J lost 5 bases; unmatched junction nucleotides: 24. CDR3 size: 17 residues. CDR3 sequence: CARLGAGFAGEVHEQYF. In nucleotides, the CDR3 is TGTGCCCGACTGGGTGCCGGCTTCGCGGGAGAGGTTCACGAGCAGTACTTC.

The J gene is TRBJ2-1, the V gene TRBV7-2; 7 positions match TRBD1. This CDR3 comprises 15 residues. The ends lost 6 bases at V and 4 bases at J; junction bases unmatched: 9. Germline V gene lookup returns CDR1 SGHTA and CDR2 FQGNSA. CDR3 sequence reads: CASSRDRAEYNEQFF. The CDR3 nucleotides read TGTGCCAGCAGTCGTGACAGGGCAGAGTACAATGAGCAGTTCTTC. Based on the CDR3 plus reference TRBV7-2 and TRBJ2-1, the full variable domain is GAGVSQSPSNKVTEKGKDVELRCDPISGHTALYWYRQSLGQGLEFLIYFQGNSAPDKSGLPSDRFSAERTGGSVSTLTIQRTQQEDSAVYLCASSRDRAEYNEQFFGPGTRLTVL.

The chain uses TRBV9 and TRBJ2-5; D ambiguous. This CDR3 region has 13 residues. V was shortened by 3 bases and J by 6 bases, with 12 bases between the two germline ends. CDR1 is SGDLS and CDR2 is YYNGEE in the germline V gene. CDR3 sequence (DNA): TGTGCCAGCAGCGGGAGCTCGGTGCAGACCCAGTACTTC. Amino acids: CASSGSSVQTQYF.

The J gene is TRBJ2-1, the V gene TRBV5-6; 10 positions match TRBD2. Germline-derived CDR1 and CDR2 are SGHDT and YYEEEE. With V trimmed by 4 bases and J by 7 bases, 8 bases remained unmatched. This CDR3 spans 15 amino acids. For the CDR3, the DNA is TGTGCCAGCAGCAAGGGACTAGCGAAGTGGAATGAGCAGTTCTTC. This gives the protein CASSKGLAKWNEQFF.

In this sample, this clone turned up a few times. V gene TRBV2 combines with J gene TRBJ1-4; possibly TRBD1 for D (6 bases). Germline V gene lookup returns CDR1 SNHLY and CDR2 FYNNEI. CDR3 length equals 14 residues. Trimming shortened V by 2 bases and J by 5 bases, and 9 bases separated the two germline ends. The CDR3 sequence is CASSESTGNEKLFF. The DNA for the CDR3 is TGTGCCAGCAGTGAATCCACAGGGAATGAAAAACTGTTTTTT.

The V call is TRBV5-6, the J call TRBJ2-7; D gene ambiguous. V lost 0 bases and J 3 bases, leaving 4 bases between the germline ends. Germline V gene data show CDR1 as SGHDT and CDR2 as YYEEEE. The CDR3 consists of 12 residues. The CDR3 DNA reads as TGTGCCAGCAGCTTGGGGAACTACGAGCAGTACTTC. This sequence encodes CASSLGNYEQYF.

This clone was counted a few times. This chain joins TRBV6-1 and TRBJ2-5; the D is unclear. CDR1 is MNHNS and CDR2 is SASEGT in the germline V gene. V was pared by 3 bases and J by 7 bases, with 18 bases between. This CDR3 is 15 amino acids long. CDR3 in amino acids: CASSDGGTSVGTQYF. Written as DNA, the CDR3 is TGTGCCAGCAGTGACGGCGGTACCTCGGTGGGGACCCAGTACTTC.

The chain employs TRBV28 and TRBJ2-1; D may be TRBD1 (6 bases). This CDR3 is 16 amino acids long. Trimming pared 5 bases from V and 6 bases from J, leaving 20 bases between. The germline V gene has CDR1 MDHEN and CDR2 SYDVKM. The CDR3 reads CASSVATGYGRNEQFF. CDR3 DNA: TGTGCCAGCAGTGTAGCAACAGGGTATGGTCGCAATGAGCAGTTCTTC.

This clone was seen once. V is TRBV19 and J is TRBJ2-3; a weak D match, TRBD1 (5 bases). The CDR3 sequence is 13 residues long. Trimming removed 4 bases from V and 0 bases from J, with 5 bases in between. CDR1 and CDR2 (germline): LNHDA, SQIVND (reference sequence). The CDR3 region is CASSRQSTDTQYF. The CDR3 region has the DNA TGTGCCAGTAGTAGACAGAGCACAGATACGCAGTATTTT.

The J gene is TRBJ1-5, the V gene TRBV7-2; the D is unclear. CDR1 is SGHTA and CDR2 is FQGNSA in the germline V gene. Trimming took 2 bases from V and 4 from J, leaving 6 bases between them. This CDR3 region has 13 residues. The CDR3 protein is CASSLRGNQPQHF. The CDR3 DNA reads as TGTGCCAGCAGCTTACGAGGGAATCAGCCCCAGCATTTT.

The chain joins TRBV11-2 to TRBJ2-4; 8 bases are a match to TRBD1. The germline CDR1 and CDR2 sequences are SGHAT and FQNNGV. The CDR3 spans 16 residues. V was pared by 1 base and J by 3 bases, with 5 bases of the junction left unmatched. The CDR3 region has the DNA TGTGCCAGCAGCTTAGTGGGCAGGGGGCACAAAAACATTCAGTACTTC. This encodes CASSLVGRGHKNIQYF.

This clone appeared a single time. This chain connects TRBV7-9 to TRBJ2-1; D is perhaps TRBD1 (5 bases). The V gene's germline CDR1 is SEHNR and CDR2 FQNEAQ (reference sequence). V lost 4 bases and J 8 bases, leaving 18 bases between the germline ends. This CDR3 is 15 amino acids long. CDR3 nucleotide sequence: TGTGCCAGCAGCTCAAGGGGCTCCCCGCTGGATGAGCAGTTCTTC. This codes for CASSSRGSPLDEQFF.

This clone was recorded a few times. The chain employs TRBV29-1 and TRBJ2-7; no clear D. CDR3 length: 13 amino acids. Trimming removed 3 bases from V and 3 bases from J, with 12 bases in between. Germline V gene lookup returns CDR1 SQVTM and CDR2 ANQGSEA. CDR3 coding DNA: TGCAGCGTTGATTTAGGGCAAAACTACGAGCAGTACTTC. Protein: CSVDLGQNYEQYF.

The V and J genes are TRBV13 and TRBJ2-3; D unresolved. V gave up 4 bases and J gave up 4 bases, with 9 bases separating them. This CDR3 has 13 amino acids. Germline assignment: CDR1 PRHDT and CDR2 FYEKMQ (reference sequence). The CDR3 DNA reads TGTGCCAGCAGCTCAAGACCCGCAGATACGCAGTATTTT. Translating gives CASSSRPADTQYF.

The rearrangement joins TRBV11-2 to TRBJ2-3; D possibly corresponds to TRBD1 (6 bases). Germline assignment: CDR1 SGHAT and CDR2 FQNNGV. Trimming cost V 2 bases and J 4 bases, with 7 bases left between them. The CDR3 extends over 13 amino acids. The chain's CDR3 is CASSLWGPDTQYF. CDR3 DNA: TGTGCCAGCAGCTTATGGGGGCCAGATACGCAGTATTTT.

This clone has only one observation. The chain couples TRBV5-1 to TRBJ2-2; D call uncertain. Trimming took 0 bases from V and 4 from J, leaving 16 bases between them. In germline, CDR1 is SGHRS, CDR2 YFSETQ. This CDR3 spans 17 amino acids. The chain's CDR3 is CASSLGVVAGRTGELFF. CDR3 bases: TGCGCCAGCAGCTTGGGTGTCGTAGCAGGACGCACCGGGGAGCTGTTTTTT.

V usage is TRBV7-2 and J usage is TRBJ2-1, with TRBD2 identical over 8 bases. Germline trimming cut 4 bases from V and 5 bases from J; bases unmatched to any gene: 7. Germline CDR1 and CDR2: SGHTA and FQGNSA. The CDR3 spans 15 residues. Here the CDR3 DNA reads TGTGCCAGCAGCTACCAAGCGGGAGCCGACAATGAGCAGTTCTTC. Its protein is CASSYQAGADNEQFF.

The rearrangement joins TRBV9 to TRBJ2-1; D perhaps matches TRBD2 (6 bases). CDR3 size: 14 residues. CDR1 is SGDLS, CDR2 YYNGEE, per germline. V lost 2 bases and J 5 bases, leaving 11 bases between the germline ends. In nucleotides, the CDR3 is TGTGCCAGCAGCGTTGGGACTCGGGACAATGAGCAGTTCTTC. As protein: CASSVGTRDNEQFF.

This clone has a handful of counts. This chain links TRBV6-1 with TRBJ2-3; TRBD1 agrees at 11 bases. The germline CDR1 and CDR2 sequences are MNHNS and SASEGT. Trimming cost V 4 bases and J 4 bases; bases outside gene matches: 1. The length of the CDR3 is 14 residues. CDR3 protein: CASSGTGGADTQYF. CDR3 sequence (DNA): TGTGCCAGCAGTGGGACAGGGGGCGCAGATACGCAGTATTTT.

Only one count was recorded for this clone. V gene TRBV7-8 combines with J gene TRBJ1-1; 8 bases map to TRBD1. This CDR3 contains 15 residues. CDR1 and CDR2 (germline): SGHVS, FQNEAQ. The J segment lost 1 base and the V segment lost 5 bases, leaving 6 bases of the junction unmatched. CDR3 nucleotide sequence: TGTGCCAGCAGCCCCAGGGGGACAGGGAACACTGAAGCTTTCTTT. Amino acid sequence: CASSPRGTGNTEAFF.

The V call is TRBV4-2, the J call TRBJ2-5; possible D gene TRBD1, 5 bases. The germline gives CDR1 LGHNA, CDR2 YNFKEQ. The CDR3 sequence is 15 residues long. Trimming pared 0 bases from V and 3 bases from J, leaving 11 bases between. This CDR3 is CASSQDGQGEETQYF. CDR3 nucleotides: TGTGCCAGCAGCCAAGACGGGCAGGGTGAAGAGACCCAGTACTTC.